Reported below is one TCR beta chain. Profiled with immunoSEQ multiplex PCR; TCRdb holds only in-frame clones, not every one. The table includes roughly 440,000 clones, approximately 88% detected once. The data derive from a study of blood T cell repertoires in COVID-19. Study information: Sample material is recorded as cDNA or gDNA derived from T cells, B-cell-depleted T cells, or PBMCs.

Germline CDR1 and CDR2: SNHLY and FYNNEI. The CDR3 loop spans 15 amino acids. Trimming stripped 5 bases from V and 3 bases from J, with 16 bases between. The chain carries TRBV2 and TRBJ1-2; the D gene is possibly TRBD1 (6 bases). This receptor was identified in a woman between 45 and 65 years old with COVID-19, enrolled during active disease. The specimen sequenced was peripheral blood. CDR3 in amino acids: CASSREGGNDYGYTF. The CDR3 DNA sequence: TGTGCCAGCAGTCGGGAGGGGGGGAATGACTATGGCTACACCTTC.